These 4 T cell receptor beta chains originate from one sample sequenced in a study of cytotoxic CD8 clonotypes in ibrutinib-treated CLL. Method: immunoSEQ multiplex PCR; TCRdb's copy keeps in-frame clones and lacks some. The sample contains over 130,000 clones, about 84% of which appear only once. The specimen was PBMCs, collected after 36 months of ibrutinib treatment. These receptors were taken from a human donor with chronic lymphocytic leukemia.

The chain joins TRBV5-6 to TRBJ2-1, with 11 bases that match TRBD2. The germline gives CDR1 SGHDT, CDR2 YYEEEE. The CDR3 extends over 15 amino acids. J was trimmed by 2 bases and V by 4 bases; bases with no gene match: 2. This CDR3 is CASSVAGGPYNEQFF. The CDR3 region has the DNA TGTGCCAGCAGCGTAGCGGGAGGGCCCTACAATGAGCAGTTCTTC.

This clone was seen only once. This chain joins TRBV7-8 and TRBJ2-1; TRBD2 is a possible D gene (5 bases). Germline values: CDR1 SGHVS, CDR2 FQNEAQ. The CDR3 consists of 18 residues. Trimming took off 4 bases at V and 3 bases at J, with 22 bases between the two ends. The CDR3 reads CASSSRPNRDWGYNEQFF. The CDR3 DNA reads as TGTGCCAGCAGCTCTCGACCGAACCGGGATTGGGGCTACAATGAGCAGTTCTTC.

This clone was seen a handful of times. This CDR3 is CASSSSRGQGARGYTF. In nucleotides, the CDR3 is TGTGCCAGCAGCTCGTCCCGAGGACAGGGGGCTCGTGGCTACACCTTC. The gene calls are TRBV5-4 and TRBJ1-2, with TRBD1 matching over 11 bases. The CDR3 runs to 16 residues. The germline V gene has CDR1 SGHNT and CDR2 YYREEE (reference sequence). The V and J ends lost 3 bases and 7 bases, in that order; junction bases with no gene match: 11.

The rearrangement uses TRBV6-5 and TRBJ1-1, with no clear D. Germline lookup yields CDR1 MNHEY and CDR2 SVGAGI. CDR3 length equals 11 residues. V gave up 11 bases and J gave up 3 bases, with 10 bases separating them. As DNA, the CDR3 is TGTGCCTCCCCAGCCCACACTGAAGCTTTCTTT. This translates into CASPAHTEAFF.